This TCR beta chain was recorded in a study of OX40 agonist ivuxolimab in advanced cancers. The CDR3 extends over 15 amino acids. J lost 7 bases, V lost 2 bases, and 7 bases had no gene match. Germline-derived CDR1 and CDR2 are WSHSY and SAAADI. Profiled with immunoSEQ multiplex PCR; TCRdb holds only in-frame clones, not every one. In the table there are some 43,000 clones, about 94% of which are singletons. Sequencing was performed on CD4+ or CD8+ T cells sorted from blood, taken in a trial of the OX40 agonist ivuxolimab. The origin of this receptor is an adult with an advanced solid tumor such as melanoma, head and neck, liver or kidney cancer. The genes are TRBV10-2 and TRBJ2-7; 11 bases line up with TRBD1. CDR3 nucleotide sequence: TGCGCCAGCAGTGAGACCGGACAGGGGGCTTGGGAGCAGTACTTC. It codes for CASSETGQGAWEQYF.